This entry concerns a single T cell receptor beta chain. This clonotype was observed a few times. Its antigen has not been determined. Per-nucleotide qualities are absent, and no much larger clonotype sits a single base away. This sample is part of a study of early T cells in non-severe SARS-CoV-2 infection (dated by TCRdb to about 2021). Regarding the complete study: Because TCR sequencing relied on bulk RNA taken from unsorted whole blood, pairing of alpha and beta chains was not possible.

A case-control design nested within a healthcare worker cohort in London, UK, was used, with weekly nasopharyngeal swab PCR tests and blood sampling performed. Healthcare workers were recruited between 23 and 31 March 2020, during the week of the UK lockdown, and were followed weekly for up to roughly 16 weeks. Broad study findings and their caveats: VDJdb matching was skewed toward anti-spike CD8 responses, so virus-specific expansions were likely underestimated and private and CD4 specificities were missed.

The library was made by 5' RACE. For sequencing, a NextSeq 500 was employed. Unique molecular identifiers were attached to individual cDNA molecules in the TCR library protocol so that sequencing error and PCR bias could be corrected. Sequencing covered both TCR alpha and beta chains, and within each sample the abundances of alpha and beta sequences were tightly co-correlated. From the authors' description of their analysis: Decombinator V4 was used to annotate the V gene, J gene and CDR3 of the TCR sequences. Expanded TCRs were defined as changing significantly between any two time points under a Poisson model with p below 0.0001. TCR abundances were normalised to the total number of TCRs sequenced per sample and were expressed as counts per million. VDJdb, accessed 1 November 2021, was searched for CMV, EBV and SARS-CoV-2 annotated TCRs, excluding TCRs annotated for multiple antigens. In TCRdb, the public reads were trimmed at Q25 with fastp and aligned with MiXCR, with productive beta chains retained. Rows are combined by CDR3 protein, so each entry shows the most common genes and DNA. The V and J calls shown here were made by TCRdb, not taken from the authors' results. Present in this sample are around 58,000 distinct CDR3 sequences, 4.9% of which were seen just once. The top ten constitute around 5.2% of the sample.

The receptor was isolated from an adult who was a healthcare worker with PCR-confirmed SARS-CoV-2 infection or an uninfected control (not recorded which). Sequenced: whole blood.

Here is the DNA: TGTGCCAGCAGTTTACAACTGGGTGACAATCAGCCCCAGCATTTT. Its translation is CASSLQLGDNQPQHF. In this chain, TRBV27 is recombined with TRBJ1-5; a confident D gene designation cannot be given. There are 15 amino acids in the CDR3, from cysteine to phenylalanine inclusive. The entry retains the CDR3 DNA only, 45 bases that are in frame from base 1. The junction carries 11 bases between V and J, which are trimmed by 2 bases and 3 bases respectively. The germline V gene encodes CDR1 MNHEY and CDR2 SMNVEV (reference sequence).